This T cell receptor (beta chain) was identified during a study of early T cells in non-severe SARS-CoV-2 infection. Each CDR3 protein gets one entry after TCRdb re-called the 5' RACE reads with MiXCR. The sample holds 30,000 to 35,000 distinct CDR3 sequences; about 4.2% are singletons and the top ten take around an eighth. The germline CDR1 and CDR2 sequences are MNHEY and SVGAGI. Trimming left V 0 bases short and J 0 bases short, with 10 bases between. This CDR3 is built from 16 residues. Many counts were recorded for this clonotype. The chain has TRBV6-5 and TRBJ2-3; a weak D match, TRBD2 (6 bases). Sequencing was performed on whole blood. The origin of this receptor is an adult who was a healthcare worker with PCR-confirmed SARS-CoV-2 infection or an uninfected control (not recorded which). The CDR3 DNA reads as TGTGCCAGCAGTTACTCGAGTAGCGGTAGCACAGATACGCAGTATTTT. Its protein product is CASSYSSSGSTDTQYF.